This entry is about one T cell receptor beta chain. The antigen is unknown. CDR1 is MGHRA and CDR2 is YSYEKL in the germline V gene. Germline trimming cut 4 bases from V and 4 bases from J; bases unmatched to any gene: 6. The CDR3 contains 14 residues. Generated by immunoSEQ multiplex PCR, the TCRdb table keeps only in-frame clones and is missing some. The table includes about 96,000 clones, about 92% detected once. The data stem from a study of PD-1 blockade in classical Hodgkin lymphoma. General study findings and limits: By C4D1 there was a significant rise in CD4+ TCR diversity but not in CD8+ TCR diversity.

Time point meaning: cycle 4 day 1 (C4D1), after five to seven weeks of nivolumab. All trial patients relapsed after autologous stem cell transplantation. This receptor was obtained from a human donor with classical Hodgkin lymphoma. The starting material was peripheral blood mononuclear cells (PBMCs), obtained before the fourth cycle of nivolumab. The chain is built from TRBV4-1 and TRBJ1-2; 7 positions match TRBD1. The CDR3 region has the DNA TGCGCCAGCAGCCCTCAGGGACAGATCTATGGCTACACCTTC. Translating gives CASSPQGQIYGYTF.